This T cell receptor (beta chain) came from a study of T-cell reconstitution after alpha-beta-depleted transplantation in children. Regarding the study as a whole: After one year, T-cell counts and TCRbeta diversity mostly came from new T cells. Diversity of TCRbeta at day 60 was high in some patients, arising from surviving recipient T cells and thymic progenitors. Several hundred expanded graft clones reportedly were the source of alpha-beta T cells about two months after transplant.

Unique molecular identifiers were used to barcode this TCRbeta library. TCRdb reanalysed the PCR reads using MiXCR and keeps one entry per CDR3 protein. Here the sample spans hundreds of thousands of distinct CDR3 sequences, 10% to 15% being singletons. In the case of this clonotype: The antigen is not known.

The receptor was isolated from a girl aged 2-15 years with congenital amegakaryocytic thrombocytopenia, due to receive a stem cell transplant. Sequenced here: PBMCs, sampled before TCRalphabeta/CD19-depleted stem cell transplant.

For the CDR3, the DNA is TGCGCCAGCAGCCTAGGGCCTAGCGGGAGTACCGGGGAGCTGTTTTTT. Its protein product is CASSLGPSGSTGELFF. This chain joins TRBV4-1 and TRBJ2-2, with 10 bases identical to TRBD2. Looked up from germline, CDR1 is MGHRA and CDR2 is YSYEKL. V gave up 4 bases and J gave up 5 bases; unmatched junction bases: 7. The CDR3 is 16 amino acids.